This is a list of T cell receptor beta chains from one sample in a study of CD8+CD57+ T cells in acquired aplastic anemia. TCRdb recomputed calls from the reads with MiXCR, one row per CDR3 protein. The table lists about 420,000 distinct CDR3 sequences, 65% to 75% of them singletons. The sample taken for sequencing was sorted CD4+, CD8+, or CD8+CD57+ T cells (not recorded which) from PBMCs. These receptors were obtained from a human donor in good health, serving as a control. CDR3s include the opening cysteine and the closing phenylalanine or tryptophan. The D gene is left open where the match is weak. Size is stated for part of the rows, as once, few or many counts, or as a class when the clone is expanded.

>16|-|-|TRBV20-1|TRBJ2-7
CSATPSRNQRSDEQYF
TGCAGTGCTACCCCCAGCCGGAATCAGCGGAGTGACGAGCAGTACTTC
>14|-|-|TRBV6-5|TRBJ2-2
CASSYRRAAGELFF
TGTGCCAGCAGTTATCGGAGGGCGGCCGGGGAGCTGTTTTTT
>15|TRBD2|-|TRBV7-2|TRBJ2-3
CASSPRGGATDGYYF
TGTGCCAGCAGCCCACGGGGAGGGGCAACAGATGGCTACTATTTT
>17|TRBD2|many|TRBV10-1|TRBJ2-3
CASNPTSGETSTDTQYF
TGCGCCAGCAATCCCACTAGCGGGGAAACTAGCACAGATACGCAGTATTTT
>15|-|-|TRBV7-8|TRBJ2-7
CASSKKGSASSTQYF
TGTGCCAGCAGCAAAAAGGGTTCTGCGAGCAGTACTCAGTACTTC
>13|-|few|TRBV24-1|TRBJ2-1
CATSENFNNEQFF
TGTGCCACCAGTGAGAATTTCAACAATGAGCAGTTCTTC
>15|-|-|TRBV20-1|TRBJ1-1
CSARDEAHGATEAFF
TGCAGTGCCAGGGATGAGGCGCACGGGGCGACTGAAGCTTTCTTT
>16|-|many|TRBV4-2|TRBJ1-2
CASSQTSGSLKYGYTF
TGTGCCAGCAGCCAAACCTCAGGGAGCCTTAAGTATGGCTACACCTTC
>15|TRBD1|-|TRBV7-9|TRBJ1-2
CASTFTGGGGCGYTF
TGTGCCAGCACCTTTACAGGGGGGGGCGGGTGTGGCTACACCTTC
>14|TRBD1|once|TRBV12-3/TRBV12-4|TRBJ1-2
CASIGGGQGYRYTF
TGTGCCAGCATTGGCGGGGGACAGGGATATCGCTACACCTTC
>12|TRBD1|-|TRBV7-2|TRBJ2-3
CASSFGTGTQYF
TGTGCCAGCAGTTTCGGGACAGGTACGCAGTATTTT
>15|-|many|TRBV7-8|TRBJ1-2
CASSLGGGLGYGYTF
TGTGCCAGCAGCTTAGGCGGGGGGCTGGGCTATGGCTACACCTTC
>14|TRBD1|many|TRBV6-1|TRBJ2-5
CASSETGAGETQYF
TGTGCCAGCAGTGAGACAGGGGCGGGGGAGACCCAGTACTTC
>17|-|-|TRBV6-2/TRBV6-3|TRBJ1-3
CASTEPRGLSSGNTIYF
TGTGCCAGCACCGAACCCCGCGGACTGAGCTCTGGAAACACCATATATTTT
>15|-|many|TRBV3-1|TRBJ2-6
CASSQDLSGANVLTF
TGTGCCAGCAGCCAAGATCTATCGGGGGCCAACGTCCTGACTTTC
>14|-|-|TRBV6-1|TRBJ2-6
CASKVGTGANVLTF
TGTGCCAGCAAAGTGGGGACAGGGGCCAACGTCCTGACTTTC
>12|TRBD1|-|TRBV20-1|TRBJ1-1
CSAFGQGTEAFF
TGCAGTGCTTTTGGACAGGGCACTGAAGCTTTCTTT
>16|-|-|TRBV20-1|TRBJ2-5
CSARDARGDYNETQYF
TGCAGTGCTAGAGATGCCAGGGGTGACTACAATGAGACCCAGTACTTC
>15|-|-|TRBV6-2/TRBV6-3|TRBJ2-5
CAGSIVQSKQETQYF
TGTGCCGGCAGTATAGTACAGTCAAAGCAAGAGACCCAGTACTTC
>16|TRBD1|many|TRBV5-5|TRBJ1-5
CASSMGQANSNQPQHF
TGTGCCAGCAGCATGGGACAGGCAAATAGCAATCAGCCCCAGCATTTT
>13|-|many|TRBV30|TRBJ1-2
CAWSDTMDVGYTF
TGTGCCTGGAGTGACACAATGGACGTCGGCTACACCTTC
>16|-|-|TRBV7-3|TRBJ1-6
CASSPDKAQYNGPLHF
TGTGCCAGCAGCCCTGACAAGGCACAGTACAATGGACCACTCCACTTT
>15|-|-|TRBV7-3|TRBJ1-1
CASSQAEARGTEAFF
TGCGCCAGCAGCCAAGCTGAAGCGCGGGGCACTGAAGCTTTCTTT
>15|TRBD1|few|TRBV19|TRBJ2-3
CASSREGGGPDTQYF
TGTGCCAGTAGTCGCGAAGGGGGCGGCCCAGATACGCAGTATTTT
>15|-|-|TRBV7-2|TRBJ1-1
CASSLRGYLVAEAFF
TGTGCCAGCAGTTTACGGGGCTACCTGGTAGCTGAAGCTTTCTTT
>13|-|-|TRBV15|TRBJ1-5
CATSVGDNQPQHF
TGTGCCACCAGCGTAGGGGATAATCAGCCCCAGCATTTT
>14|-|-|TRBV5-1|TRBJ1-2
CASSPRGGAYGYTF
TGTGCCAGCAGCCCTAGGGGGGGTGCCTATGGCTACACCTTC
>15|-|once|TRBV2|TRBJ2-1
CASSLDGRNYNEQFF
TGTGCCAGCAGCTTAGATGGAAGAAACTACAATGAGCAGTTCTTC
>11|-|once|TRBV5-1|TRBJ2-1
CASSLRPKEFF
TGTGCCAGCAGTTTGAGACCTAAGGAGTTCTTC
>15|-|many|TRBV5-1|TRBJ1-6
CASSSWDRRISPLHF
TGCGCCAGCAGCTCTTGGGACCGGAGGATTTCACCCCTCCACTTT
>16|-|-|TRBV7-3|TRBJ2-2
CASSPLGRRTGGELFF
TGTGCCAGCAGCCCACTTGGGAGGAGAACAGGCGGGGAGCTGTTTTTT
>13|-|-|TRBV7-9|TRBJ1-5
CAGSLPGNQPQHF
TGTGCCGGCAGCCTTCCTGGGAATCAGCCCCAGCATTTT
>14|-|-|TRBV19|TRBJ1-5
CASSVWDRQSAQHF
TGTGCCAGTAGTGTCTGGGACCGGCAATCAGCCCAGCATTTT
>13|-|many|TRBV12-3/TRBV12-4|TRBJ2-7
CASSSGSSYEQYF
TGTGCCAGCAGCTCCGGGAGCTCCTACGAGCAGTACTTC
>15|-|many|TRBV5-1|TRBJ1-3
CASSLAGSSGNTIYF
TGCGCCAGCAGCTTGGCCGGTAGCTCTGGAAACACCATATATTTT
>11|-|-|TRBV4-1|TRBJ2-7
CASSQGNEQYF
TGCGCCAGCAGCCAAGGTAACGAGCAGTACTTC
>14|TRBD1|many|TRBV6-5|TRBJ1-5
CASSRDRGRQPQHF
TGTGCCAGCAGCCGGGACAGGGGACGGCAGCCCCAGCATTTT
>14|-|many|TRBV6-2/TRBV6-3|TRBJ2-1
CASTYPDSYNEQFF
TGTGCCAGCACCTACCCCGACTCCTACAATGAGCAGTTCTTC
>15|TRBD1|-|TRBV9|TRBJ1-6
CASSRQGAFETQFHF
TGTGCCAGCAGCCGACAGGGGGCGTTCGAGACCCAGTTCCACTTT
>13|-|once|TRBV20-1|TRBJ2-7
CSAQSRDGYEQYF
TGCAGTGCGCAATCCCGGGACGGCTACGAGCAGTACTTC
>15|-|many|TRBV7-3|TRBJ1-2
CASSDRDGPMDGYTF
TGTGCCAGCAGCGACCGGGACGGACCTATGGATGGCTACACCTTC
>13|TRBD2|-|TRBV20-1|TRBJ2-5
CSARSGGEETQYF
TGCAGTGCTAGAAGCGGGGGGGAAGAGACCCAGTACTTC